This T cell receptor (beta chain) comes out of a study of blood T cell repertoires in COVID-19. Profiling relied on immunoSEQ multiplex PCR, and the TCRdb table lists in-frame clones only, not all of them. This table holds some 130,000 clones, 70% to 80% found once. CDR1 is SGHKS, CDR2 YYEKEE, per germline (reference sequence). V dropped 4 bases and J dropped 3; count of bases not matched to a gene: 10. The CDR3 runs to 16 residues. Sequencing was performed on peripheral blood. This clonotype was obtained from a man aged 60 to 75 who had recovered from COVID-19. J is TRBJ2-7 and V is TRBV5-5, with 10 bases that match TRBD1. Here the CDR3 reads CASSPFIRDRGYEQYF. The CDR3 bases are TGTGCCAGCAGCCCGTTCATCCGGGACAGGGGCTACGAGCAGTACTTC.